The clone carrying this T cell receptor (beta chain) was recorded a few times. Its antigen remains unidentified. Data came from immunoSEQ multiplex PCR; TCRdb stores just in-frame clones and leaves some out. The sample lists 35,000 to 55,000 clones, approximately 70% occurring once. Prior to sequencing, the ViraFEST assay stimulated PBMC with viral peptide pools, which expanded the antigen-specific CD4+ T cells. Subsequent to roughly 9 days of culture, CD4+ T cells were isolated. Between March and December 2020, the person had a SARS-CoV-2 infection that PCR confirmed. A few million PBMC per well received approximately 9.4 IU/ml IL-2 and roughly 9.2 ug/ml peptides in culture. The record originates from a study of vaccination effects on CD4 cells after COVID-19. Whole-study context: Participants completed two doses of the BNT162b2 or mRNA-1273 vaccine.

Per germline, CDR1 MGHDK and CDR2 SYGVNS. The V end was cut by 6 bases, the J end by 0 bases, with 9 bases between. The CDR3 consists of 14 residues. The input for sequencing was CD4+ T cells from PBMCs cultured with a peptide pool, taken before COVID-19 vaccination. The chain joins TRBV25-1 to TRBJ1-3; D is perhaps TRBD1 (5 bases). The TCR was taken from a human donor who had a prior SARS-CoV-2 infection. The CDR3 DNA reads TGTGCCAGCAGGGGACGGAACTCTGGAAACACCATATATTTT. Protein: CASRGRNSGNTIYF. Looking up the rest from reference TRBV25-1 and TRBJ1-3 gives the full variable domain: EADIYQTPRYLVIGTGKKITLECSQTMGHDKMYWYQQDPGMELHLIHYSYGVNSTEKGDLSSESTVSRIRTEHFPLTLESARPSHTSQYLCASRGRNSGNTIYFGEGSWLTVV.